The source of this T cell receptor (beta chain) is a study of cytomegalovirus exposure and HLA in healthy donors. Study-level points and caveats: Several of the most significant clusters were apparently associated with common viral pathogens in a later analysis.

Trimming took 4 bases from V and 3 from J; bases not matched to a gene: 7. CDR3 size: 15 residues. The germline V gene encodes CDR1 SGHRS and CDR2 YFSETQ. Concerning this clone: The antigen is unknown.

The primer mix had 60 Vbeta and 13 Jbeta primers. Clones were read by immunoSEQ multiplex PCR, and TCRdb kept only the in-frame ones, dropping some. The sample carries roughly 120,000 clones, about 79% recorded once. The chain is built from TRBV5-1 and TRBJ2-3, with 8 bases identical to TRBD2. The clonotype was recovered from a woman under 30 in good health and CMV-seropositive. The sample taken for sequencing was PBMCs. The CDR3 region has the DNA TGCGCCAGCAGCAGCCCGGGACTAGAAACAGATACGCAGTATTTT. Protein: CASSSPGLETDTQYF.